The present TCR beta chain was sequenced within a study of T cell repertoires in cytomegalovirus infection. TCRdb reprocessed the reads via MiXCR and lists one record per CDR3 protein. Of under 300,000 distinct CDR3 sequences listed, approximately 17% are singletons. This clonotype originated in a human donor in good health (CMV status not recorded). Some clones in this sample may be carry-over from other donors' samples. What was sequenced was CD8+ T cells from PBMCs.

The CDR3 protein is CSAWAGETQYF. CDR3 DNA: TGCAGTGCTTGGGCAGGGGAGACCCAGTACTTC. The rearrangement uses TRBV20-1 and TRBJ2-5; a possible D gene is TRBD1 (5 bases). In germline, CDR1 is DFQATT, CDR2 SNEGSKA (reference sequence). Trimming took off 5 bases at V and 5 bases at J, with 9 bases between the two ends. The CDR3 is 11 amino acids.